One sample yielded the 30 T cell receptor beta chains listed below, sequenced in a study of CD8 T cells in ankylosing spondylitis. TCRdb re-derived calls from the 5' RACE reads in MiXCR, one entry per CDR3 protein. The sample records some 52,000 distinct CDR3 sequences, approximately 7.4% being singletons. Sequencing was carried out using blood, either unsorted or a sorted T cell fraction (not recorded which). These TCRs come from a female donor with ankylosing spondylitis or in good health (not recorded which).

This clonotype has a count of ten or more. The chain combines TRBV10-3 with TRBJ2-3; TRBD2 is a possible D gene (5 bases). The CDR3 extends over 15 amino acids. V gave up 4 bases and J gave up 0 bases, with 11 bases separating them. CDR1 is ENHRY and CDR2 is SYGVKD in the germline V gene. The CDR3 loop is CAISGPGDSTDTQYF. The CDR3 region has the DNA TGTGCCATCAGTGGCCCCGGGGATAGCACAGATACGCAGTATTTT.

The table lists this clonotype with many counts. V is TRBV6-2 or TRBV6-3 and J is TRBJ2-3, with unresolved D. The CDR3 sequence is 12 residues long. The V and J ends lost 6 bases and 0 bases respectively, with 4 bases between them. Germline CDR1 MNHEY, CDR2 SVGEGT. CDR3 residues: CASSLSTDTQYF. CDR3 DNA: TGTGCCAGCAGCCTTAGCACAGATACGCAGTATTTT.

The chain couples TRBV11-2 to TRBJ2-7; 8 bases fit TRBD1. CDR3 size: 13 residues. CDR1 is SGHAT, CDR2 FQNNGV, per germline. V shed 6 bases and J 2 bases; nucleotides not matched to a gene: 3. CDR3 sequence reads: CASSRDRTYEQYF. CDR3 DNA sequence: TGTGCCAGCAGTCGGGACAGGACCTACGAGCAGTACTTC.

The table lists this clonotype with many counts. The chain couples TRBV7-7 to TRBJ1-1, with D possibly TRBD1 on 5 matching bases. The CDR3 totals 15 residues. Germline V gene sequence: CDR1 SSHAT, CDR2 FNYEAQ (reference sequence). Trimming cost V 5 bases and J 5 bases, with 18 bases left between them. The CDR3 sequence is CASSPLGDGETEAFF. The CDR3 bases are TGTGCCAGCAGCCCACTGGGGGACGGGGAAACTGAAGCTTTCTTT.

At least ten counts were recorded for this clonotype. CDR3 amino acids: CASSYTSPVLTSTEAFF. The CDR3 DNA sequence: TGTGCCAGCAGTTACACTTCTCCCGTCCTGACATCGACTGAAGCTTTCTTT. The rearrangement joins TRBV6-2 or TRBV6-3 to TRBJ1-1, with D hard to call. Germline V gene data show CDR1 as MNHEY and CDR2 as SVGEGT. The CDR3 length is 17 residues. V dropped 2 bases and J dropped 5 bases, with 21 bases sitting between them.

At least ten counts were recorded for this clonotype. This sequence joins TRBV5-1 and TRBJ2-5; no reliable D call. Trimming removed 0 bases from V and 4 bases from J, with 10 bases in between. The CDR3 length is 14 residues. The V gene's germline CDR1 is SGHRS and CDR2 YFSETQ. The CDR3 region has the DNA TGCGCCAGCAGCTTGGTTAGTGGGCGAGAGACCCAGTACTTC. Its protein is CASSLVSGRETQYF.

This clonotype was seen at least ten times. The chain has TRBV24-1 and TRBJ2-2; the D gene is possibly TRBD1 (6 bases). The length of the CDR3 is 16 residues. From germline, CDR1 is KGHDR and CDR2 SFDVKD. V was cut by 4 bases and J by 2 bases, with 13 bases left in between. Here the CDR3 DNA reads TGTGCCACCAGTGACCCCAGGGGTCCAAACACCGGGGAGCTGTTTTTT. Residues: CATSDPRGPNTGELFF.

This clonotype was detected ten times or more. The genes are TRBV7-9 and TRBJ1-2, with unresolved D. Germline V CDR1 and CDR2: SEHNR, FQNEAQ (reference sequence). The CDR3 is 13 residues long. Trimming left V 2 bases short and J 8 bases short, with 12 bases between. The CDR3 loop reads CASSLIPRLGYTF. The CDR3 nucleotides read TGTGCCAGCAGCTTAATACCCCGGTTGGGCTACACCTTC.

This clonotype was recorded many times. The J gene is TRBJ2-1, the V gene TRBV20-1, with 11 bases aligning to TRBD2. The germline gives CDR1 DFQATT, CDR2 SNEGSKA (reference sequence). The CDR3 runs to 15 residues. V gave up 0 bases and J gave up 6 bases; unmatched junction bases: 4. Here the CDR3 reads CSARDSGGVSNEQFF. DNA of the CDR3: TGCAGTGCTAGAGATAGCGGGGGGGTTTCCAATGAGCAGTTCTTC.

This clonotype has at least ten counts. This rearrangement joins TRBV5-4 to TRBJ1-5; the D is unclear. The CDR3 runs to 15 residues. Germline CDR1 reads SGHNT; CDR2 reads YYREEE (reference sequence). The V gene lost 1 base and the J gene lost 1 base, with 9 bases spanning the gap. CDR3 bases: TGTGCCAGCAGCTTGAATCCGAGGAGCAATCAGCCCCAGCATTTT. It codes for CASSLNPRSNQPQHF.

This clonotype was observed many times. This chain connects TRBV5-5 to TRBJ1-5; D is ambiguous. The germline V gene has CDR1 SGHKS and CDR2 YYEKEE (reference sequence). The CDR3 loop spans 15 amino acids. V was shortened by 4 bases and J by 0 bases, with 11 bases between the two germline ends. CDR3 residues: CASSPGPNSNQPQHF. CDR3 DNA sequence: TGTGCCAGCAGCCCCGGACCTAATAGCAATCAGCCCCAGCATTTT. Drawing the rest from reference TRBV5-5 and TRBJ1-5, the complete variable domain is DAGVTQSPTHLIKTRGQQVTLRCSPISGHKSVSWYQQVLGQGPQFIFQYYEKEERGRGNFPDRFSARQFPNYSSELNVNALLLGDSALYLCASSPGPNSNQPQHFGDGTRLSIL.

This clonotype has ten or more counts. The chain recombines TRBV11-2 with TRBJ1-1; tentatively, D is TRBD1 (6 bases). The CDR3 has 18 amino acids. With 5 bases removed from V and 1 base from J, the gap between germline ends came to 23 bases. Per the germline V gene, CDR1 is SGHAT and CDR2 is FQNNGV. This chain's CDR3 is CASSRSTQGLIGNTEAFF. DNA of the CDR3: TGTGCCAGCAGCCGTTCTACACAGGGCTTGATAGGGAACACTGAAGCTTTCTTT.

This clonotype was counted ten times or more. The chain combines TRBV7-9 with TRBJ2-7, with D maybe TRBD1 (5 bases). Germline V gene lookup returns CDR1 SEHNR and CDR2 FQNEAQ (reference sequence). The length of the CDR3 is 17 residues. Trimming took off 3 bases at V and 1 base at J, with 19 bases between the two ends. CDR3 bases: TGTGCCAGCAGCTTTATTGACAGATTCCCGTGGTCCTACGAGCAGTACTTC. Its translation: CASSFIDRFPWSYEQYF. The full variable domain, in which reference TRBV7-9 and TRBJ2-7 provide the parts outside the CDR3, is DTGVSQNPRHKITKRGQNVTFRCDPISEHNRLYWYRQTLGQGPEFLTYFQNEAQLEKSRLLSDRFSAERPKGSFSTLEIQRTEQGDSAMYLCASSFIDRFPWSYEQYFGPGTRLTVT.

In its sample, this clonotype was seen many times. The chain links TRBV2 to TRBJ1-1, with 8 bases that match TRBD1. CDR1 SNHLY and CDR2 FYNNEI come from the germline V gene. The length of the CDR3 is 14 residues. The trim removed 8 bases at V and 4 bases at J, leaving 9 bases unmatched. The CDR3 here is CASEPTGVGTEAFF. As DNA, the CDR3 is TGTGCCAGCGAACCGACAGGGGTGGGCACTGAAGCTTTCTTT.

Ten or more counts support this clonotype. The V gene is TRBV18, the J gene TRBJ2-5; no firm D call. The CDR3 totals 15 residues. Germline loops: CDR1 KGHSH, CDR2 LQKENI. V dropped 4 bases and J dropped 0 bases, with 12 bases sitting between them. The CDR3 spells CASSRSSDYQETQYF. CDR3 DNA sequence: TGTGCCAGCTCACGATCGTCTGATTACCAAGAGACCCAGTACTTC.

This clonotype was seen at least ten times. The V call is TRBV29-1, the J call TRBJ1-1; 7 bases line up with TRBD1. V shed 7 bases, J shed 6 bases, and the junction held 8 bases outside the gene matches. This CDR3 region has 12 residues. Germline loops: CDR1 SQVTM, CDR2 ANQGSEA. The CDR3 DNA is TGCAGCGCTGCGACAGGGTTCGCTGAAGCTTTCTTT. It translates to CSAATGFAEAFF. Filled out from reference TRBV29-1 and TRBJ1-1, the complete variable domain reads SAVISQKPSRDICQRGTSLTIQCQVDSQVTMMFWYRQQPGQSLTLIATANQGSEATYESGFVIDKFPISRPNLTFSTLTVSNMSPEDSSIYLCSAATGFAEAFFGQGTRLTVV.

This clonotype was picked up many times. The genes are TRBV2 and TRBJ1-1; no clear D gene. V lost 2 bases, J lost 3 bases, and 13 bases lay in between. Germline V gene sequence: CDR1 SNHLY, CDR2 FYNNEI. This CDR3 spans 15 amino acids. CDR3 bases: TGTGCCAGCAGTGAAAGACCCCCAGCAGACACTGAAGCTTTCTTT. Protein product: CASSERPPADTEAFF. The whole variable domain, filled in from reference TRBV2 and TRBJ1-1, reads EPEVTQTPSHQVTQMGQEVILRCVPISNHLYFYWYRQILGQKVEFLVSFYNNEISEKSEIFDDQFSVERPDGSNFTLKIRSTKLEDSAMYFCASSERPPADTEAFFGQGTRLTVV.

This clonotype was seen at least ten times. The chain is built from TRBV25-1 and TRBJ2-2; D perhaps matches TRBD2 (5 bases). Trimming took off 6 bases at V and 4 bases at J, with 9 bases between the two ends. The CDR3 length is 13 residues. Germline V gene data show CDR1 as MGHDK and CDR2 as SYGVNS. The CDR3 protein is CASSPSSTGELFF. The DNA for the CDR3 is TGTGCCAGCAGCCCTAGCAGCACCGGGGAGCTGTTTTTT. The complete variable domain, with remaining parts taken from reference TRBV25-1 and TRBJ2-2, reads EADIYQTPRYLVIGTGKKITLECSQTMGHDKMYWYQQDPGMELHLIHYSYGVNSTEKGDLSSESTVSRIRTEHFPLTLESARPSHTSQYLCASSPSSTGELFFGEGSRLTVL.

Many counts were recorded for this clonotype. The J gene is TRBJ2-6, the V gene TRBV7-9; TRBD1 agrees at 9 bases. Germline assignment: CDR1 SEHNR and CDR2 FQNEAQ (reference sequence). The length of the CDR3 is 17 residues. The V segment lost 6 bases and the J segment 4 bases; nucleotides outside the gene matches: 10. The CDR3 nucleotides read TGTGCCAGCAGACCGGGACAGGGTCTTCTCGGGGCCAACGTCCTGACTTTC. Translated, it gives CASRPGQGLLGANVLTF. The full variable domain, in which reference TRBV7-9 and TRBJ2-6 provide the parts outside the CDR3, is DTGVSQNPRHKITKRGQNVTFRCDPISEHNRLYWYRQTLGQGPEFLTYFQNEAQLEKSRLLSDRFSAERPKGSFSTLEIQRTEQGDSAMYLCASRPGQGLLGANVLTFGAGSRLTVL.

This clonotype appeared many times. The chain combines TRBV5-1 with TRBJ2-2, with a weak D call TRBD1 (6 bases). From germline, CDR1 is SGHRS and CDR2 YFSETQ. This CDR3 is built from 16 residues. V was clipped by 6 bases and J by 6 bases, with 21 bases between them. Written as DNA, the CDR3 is TGCGCCAGCAATCTCGGCAGGGGCGGTAACGCCGGGGAGCTGTTTTTT. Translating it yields CASNLGRGGNAGELFF.

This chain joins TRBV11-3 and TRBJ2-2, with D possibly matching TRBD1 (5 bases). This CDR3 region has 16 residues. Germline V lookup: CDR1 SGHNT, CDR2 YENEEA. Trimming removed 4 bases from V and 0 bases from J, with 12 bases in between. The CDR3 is CASSSLGPANTGELFF. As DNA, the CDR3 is TGTGCCAGCAGCTCCTTGGGGCCAGCGAACACCGGGGAGCTGTTTTTT.

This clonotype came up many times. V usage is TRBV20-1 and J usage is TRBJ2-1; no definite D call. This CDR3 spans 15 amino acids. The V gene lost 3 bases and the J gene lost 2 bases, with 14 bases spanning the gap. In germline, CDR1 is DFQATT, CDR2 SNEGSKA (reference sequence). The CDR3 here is CSASRNSLTYNEQFF. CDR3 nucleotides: TGCAGTGCTAGCAGAAACAGCCTTACCTACAATGAGCAGTTCTTC.

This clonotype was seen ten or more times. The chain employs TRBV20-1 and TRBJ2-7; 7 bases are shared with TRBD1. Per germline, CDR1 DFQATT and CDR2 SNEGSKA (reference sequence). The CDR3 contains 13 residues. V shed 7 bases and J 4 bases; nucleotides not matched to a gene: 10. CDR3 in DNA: TGCAGTGTAGGAAGACAGGGATATTACGAGCAGTACTTC. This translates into CSVGRQGYYEQYF.

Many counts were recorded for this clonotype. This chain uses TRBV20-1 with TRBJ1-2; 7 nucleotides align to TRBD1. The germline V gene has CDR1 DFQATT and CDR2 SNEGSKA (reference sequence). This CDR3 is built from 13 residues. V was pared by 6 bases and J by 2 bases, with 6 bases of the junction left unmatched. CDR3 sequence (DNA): TGCAGTGCCACCGGGACAGAAAACTATGGCTACACCTTC. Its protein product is CSATGTENYGYTF.

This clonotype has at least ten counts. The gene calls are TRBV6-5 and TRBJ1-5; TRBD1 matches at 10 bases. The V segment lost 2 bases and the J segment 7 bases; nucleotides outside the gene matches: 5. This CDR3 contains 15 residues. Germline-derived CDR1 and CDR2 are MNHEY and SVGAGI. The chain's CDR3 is CASSYPGTGAQPQHF. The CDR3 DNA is TGTGCCAGCAGTTACCCGGGGACAGGGGCCCAGCCCCAGCATTTT.

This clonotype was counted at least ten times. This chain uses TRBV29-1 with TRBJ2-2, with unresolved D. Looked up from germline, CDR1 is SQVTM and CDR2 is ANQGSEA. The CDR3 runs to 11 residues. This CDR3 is CGSINTGELFF. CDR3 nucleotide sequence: TGCGGAAGCATTAACACCGGGGAGCTGTTTTTT.

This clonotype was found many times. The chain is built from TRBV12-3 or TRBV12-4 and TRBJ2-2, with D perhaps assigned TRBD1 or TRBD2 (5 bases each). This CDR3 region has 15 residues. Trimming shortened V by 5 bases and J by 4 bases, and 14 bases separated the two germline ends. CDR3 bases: TGTGCCAGCAGTACCCGGGACCCACGCACCGGGGAGCTGTTTTTT. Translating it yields CASSTRDPRTGELFF.

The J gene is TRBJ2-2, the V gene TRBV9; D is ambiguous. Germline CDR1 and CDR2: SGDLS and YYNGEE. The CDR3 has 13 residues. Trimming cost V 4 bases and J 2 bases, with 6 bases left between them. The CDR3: CASSKTNTGELFF. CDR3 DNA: TGTGCCAGCAGCAAGACCAACACCGGGGAGCTGTTTTTT.

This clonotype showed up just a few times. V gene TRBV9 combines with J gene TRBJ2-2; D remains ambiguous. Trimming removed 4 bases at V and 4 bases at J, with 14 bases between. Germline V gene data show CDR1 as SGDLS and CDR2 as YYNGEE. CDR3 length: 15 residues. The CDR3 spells CASSPRYEPTGELFF. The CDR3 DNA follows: TGTGCCAGCAGCCCCCGGTACGAACCCACCGGGGAGCTGTTTTTT. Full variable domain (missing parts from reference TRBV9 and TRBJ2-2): DSGVTQTPKHLITATGQRVTLRCSPRSGDLSVYWYQQSLDQGLQFLIQYYNGEERAKGNILERFSAQQFPDLHSELNLSSLELGDSALYFCASSPRYEPTGELFFGEGSRLTVL.

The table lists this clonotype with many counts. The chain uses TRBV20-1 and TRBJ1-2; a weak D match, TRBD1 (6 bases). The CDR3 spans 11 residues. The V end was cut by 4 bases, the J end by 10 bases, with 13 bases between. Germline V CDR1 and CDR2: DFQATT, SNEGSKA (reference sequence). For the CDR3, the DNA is TGCAGTGCTACTTTACAGGGAGACTACACCTTC. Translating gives CSATLQGDYTF.